A selection of T cell receptor beta chains follows, all from one sample in a study of T cells after yellow fever vaccination. TCRdb re-called the 5' RACE reads with MiXCR, one entry per CDR3 protein. The sample records some 340,000 distinct CDR3 sequences, roughly 10% being singletons. The sample was CD4+ T cells sorted from PBMCs, taken 45 days after the yellow fever booster vaccination. The receptor source for this set is a young man who received the YFV17D yellow fever vaccine. CDR3s include the opening cysteine and the closing phenylalanine or tryptophan. The D gene is left open where the match is weak. The size field is filled for only some rows; it gives once, few, many or a size class.

J | D | V | size | DNA | CDR3
TRBJ2-1 | NA | TRBV5-1 | few | TGCGCCAGCAGCATCGACAGAGCTGAGCAGTTCTTC | CASSIDRAEQFF
TRBJ2-5 | TRBD1 | TRBV7-2 | few | TGTGCCAGCAGCCCGGACAGGCTACAAGAGACCCAGTACTTC | CASSPDRLQETQYF
TRBJ2-4 | NA | TRBV6-5 | NA | TGTGCCAGCAGTCCCTGGGGAGCCAAAAACATTCAGTACTTC | CASSPWGAKNIQYF
TRBJ2-5 | NA | TRBV4-1 | few | TGCGCCAGCAGCCAAGAGGGGGTTAGAGGGGAGACCCAGTACTTC | CASSQEGVRGETQYF
TRBJ1-1 | NA | TRBV4-3 | few | TGCGCCAGCAGCCAAGATTTCACACAGGCGAACACTGAAGCTTTCTTT | CASSQDFTQANTEAFF
TRBJ2-5 | NA | TRBV5-1 | few | TGCGCCAGCAGTTCAGGGTTGGAGGGGGCCGGAGAGACCCAGTACTTC | CASSSGLEGAGETQYF
TRBJ1-1 | NA | TRBV2 | medium-sized | TGTGCCAGCAGGAGGGGGGGCACTGAAGCTTTCTTT | CASRRGGTEAFF
TRBJ2-7 | TRBD2 | TRBV6-5 | few | TGTGCCACCTCGACGGGGGGGTCCGACTACGAGCAGTACTTC | CATSTGGSDYEQYF
TRBJ1-5 | NA | TRBV6-5 | few | TGTGCCAGCAGTTCCGCCAGCAGCAATCAGCCCCAGCATTTT | CASSSASSNQPQHF
TRBJ1-6 | TRBD1 | TRBV6-1 | NA | TGTGCCAGCTCCGGGACAGTCAACTCCAATCTCCACTTT | CASSGTVNSNLHF